Reported below is one T cell receptor beta chain. Its specificity is unknown. The data are from a study of beta chain features in type 1 diabetes. The CDR3 loop spans 15 amino acids. Germline V gives CDR1 LGHNT, CDR2 FRNRAP. J gave up 0 bases and V 8 bases, and 5 bases lay outside the gene matches. Since all of the isolated RNA was reverse transcribed, expressed TCRB transcripts were what got sequenced. Method: immunoSEQ multiplex PCR; TCRdb's copy keeps in-frame clones and lacks some. The data contain hundreds of thousands of clones, over 13% of them singletons. Study findings and constraints: Shortening of TCRB CDR3s, moderate but significant, appeared in all four CD4+ subsets of Type 1 diabetes patients.

What was sequenced was naive CD4+ T cells from blood. The gene calls are TRBV12-5 and TRBJ2-1, with 9 bases lining up with TRBD2. The sequence came from a man between 18 and 35 years old with type 1 diabetes. The DNA of the CDR3 is TGTGCTAGTCAATCTAGCGGGACCTCCTACAATGAGCAGTTCTTC. Residues: CASQSSGTSYNEQFF. Based on the CDR3 plus reference TRBV12-5 and TRBJ2-1, the full variable domain is DARVTQTPRHKVTEMGQEVTMRCQPILGHNTVFWYRQTMMQGLELLAYFRNRAPLDDSGMPKDRFSAEMPDATLATLKIQPSEPRDSAVYFCASQSSGTSYNEQFFGPGTRLTVL.